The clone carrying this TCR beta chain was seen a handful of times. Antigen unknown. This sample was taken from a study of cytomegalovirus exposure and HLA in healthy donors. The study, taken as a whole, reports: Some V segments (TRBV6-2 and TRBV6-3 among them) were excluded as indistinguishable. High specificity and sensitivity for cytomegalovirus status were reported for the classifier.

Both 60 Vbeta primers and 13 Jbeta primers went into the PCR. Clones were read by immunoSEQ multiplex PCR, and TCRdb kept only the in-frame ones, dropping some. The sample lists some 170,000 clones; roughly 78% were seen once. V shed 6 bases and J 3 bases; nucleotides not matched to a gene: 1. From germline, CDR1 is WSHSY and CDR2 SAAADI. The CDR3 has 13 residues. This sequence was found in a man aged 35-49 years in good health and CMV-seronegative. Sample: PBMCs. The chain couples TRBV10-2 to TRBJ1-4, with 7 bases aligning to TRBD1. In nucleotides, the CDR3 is TGCGCCAGCAGACAGGGGTCTAATGAAAAACTGTTTTTT. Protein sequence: CASRQGSNEKLFF.